The 2 T cell receptor beta chains reported below all come from one sample, sequenced in a study of beta chain features in type 1 diabetes (dated by TCRdb to the late 2010s). Results the study describes overall, beyond this receptor: A moderate but significant shortening of TCRB CDR3 length was observed in type 1 diabetes patients in all four CD4+ subsets.

The method behind the library was the immunoSEQ multiplex PCR assay. The entire amount of isolated RNA was reverse transcribed using the High Capacity cDNA Reverse Transcription Kit, so the sequenced TCRB transcripts were expressed ones. TCRdb took this table from immuneACCESS and kept in-frame rearrangements with V and J called. Such tables lack part of the clones; where checked against another copy, unresolved V genes explain under half of the gap, and the rest is unexplained. This sample is represented by 200,000 to 250,000 clones; under 20% of them were singletons. The top ten constitute 0.065% to 0.095% of the sample. Antigens of these TCRs are unknown. The sample was naive CD4+ T cells from blood. Reading the label with the study, this specimen's cell subset or site is: true naive CD4+ T cells. These receptors were obtained from a man aged 30-40 years with type 1 diabetes.

The V call is TRBV20-1, the J call TRBJ2-1; D not certain. Germline lookup yields CDR1 DFQATT and CDR2 SNEGSKA (reference sequence). This CDR3 is 10 amino acids long. V was trimmed by 5 bases and J by 6 bases, leaving 5 bases between them. The DNA for the CDR3 is TGCAGTGCTCAAGGCAATGAGCAGTTCTTC. It codes for CSAQGNEQFF.

The sample holds one count of this clone. V usage is TRBV4-1 and J usage is TRBJ1-5; D is undetermined. The CDR3 consists of 14 residues. V was pared by 1 base and J by 4 bases, with 8 bases between. Germline CDR1 MGHRA, CDR2 YSYEKL. The CDR3 DNA reads as TGCGCCAGCAGCCAAGCACAGCGAAATCAGCCCCAGCATTTT. It yields the protein CASSQAQRNQPQHF.